Each of the 12 T cell receptor beta chains below was sequenced from the same sample in a study of T cell repertoires in cytomegalovirus infection. No cognate antigen is known for these TCRs. MiXCR, applied by TCRdb to the reads, yields one record per CDR3 protein. The data hold around 900,000 distinct CDR3 sequences, with roughly 30% observed a single time. This sample comprised cultured CD8+ T cells from PBMCs, obtained from culture after CMV antigen stimulation. These receptors were obtained from a human donor in good health (CMV status not recorded). Some clones in this sample may be carry-over from other donors' samples.

The chain combines TRBV7-2 with TRBJ1-2; D remains ambiguous. The CDR3 has 14 amino acids. Looked up from germline, CDR1 is SGHTA and CDR2 is FQGNSA. With 5 bases removed from V and 0 bases from J, the gap between germline ends came to 10 bases. This CDR3 reads CASSPDGSNYGYTF. In nucleotides, the CDR3 is TGTGCCAGCAGCCCCGACGGATCTAACTATGGCTACACCTTC.

This clonotype has more than one count but fewer than ten. This chain links TRBV6-5 with TRBJ1-1; weak D call: TRBD1 (5 bases). The ends were cut back, 0 bases at V and 1 base at J, with 12 bases in the middle. The germline V gene has CDR1 MNHEY and CDR2 SVGAGI. There are 16 residues in the CDR3. For the CDR3, the DNA is TGTGCCAGCAGTTACTCCGGCAGGGACGGGAACACTGAAGCTTTCTTT. Amino acid sequence: CASSYSGRDGNTEAFF.

This clonotype was picked up many times. The V and J genes are TRBV7-2 and TRBJ1-2; a possible D gene is TRBD1 (5 bases). This CDR3 is built from 16 residues. Trimming left V 2 bases short and J 2 bases short, with 15 bases between. CDR1 SGHTA and CDR2 FQGNSA come from the germline V gene. CDR3 loop: CASSLIFRQHNYGYTF. The CDR3 DNA reads as TGTGCCAGCAGCTTAATCTTCCGACAGCACAACTATGGCTACACCTTC.

This clonotype was seen repeatedly, ten times or more. This chain connects TRBV7-6 to TRBJ2-5; 11 positions agree with TRBD2. With 5 bases clipped from V and 5 bases from J, the junction kept 10 bases outside the gene matches. From germline, CDR1 is SGHVS and CDR2 FNYEAQ. The CDR3 extends over 16 amino acids. The CDR3 coding sequence is TGTGCCAGCAGCCCCGAACTAGCGGGGGAACCGGAGACCCAGTACTTC. As protein: CASSPELAGEPETQYF.

The J gene is TRBJ1-6, the V gene TRBV2, with 9 bases fitting TRBD1. The ends lost 6 bases at V and 5 bases at J; junction bases unmatched: 8. Germline-derived CDR1 and CDR2 are SNHLY and FYNNEI. This CDR3 is built from 16 residues. The DNA for the CDR3 is TGTGCCAGCAGGAAATTTACAGGGGGCGATAATTCACCCCTCCACTTT. Its translation is CASRKFTGGDNSPLHF.

This clonotype was seen more than once but under ten times. The V and J genes are TRBV6-1 and TRBJ1-1, with TRBD1 as a possible D gene (6 bases). V lost 5 bases and J 10 bases, leaving 14 bases between the germline ends. CDR3 length equals 12 residues. Germline V CDR1 and CDR2: MNHNS, SASEGT. As DNA, the CDR3 is TGTGCCAGCAGTTTAGGGGGGATAGGAGCTTTCTTT. It specifies CASSLGGIGAFF.

The J gene is TRBJ2-2, the V gene TRBV6-2 or TRBV6-3; TRBD2 might be the D (5 bases). Deletions cut 0 bases from V and 6 bases from J, with 14 bases between. CDR1 is MNHEY, CDR2 SVGEGT, per germline. This CDR3 region has 16 residues. DNA for the CDR3: TGTGCCAGCAGTTACTCTACTTTCGAGGGCTCCGGGGAGCTGTTTTTT. It translates to CASSYSTFEGSGELFF.

This clonotype appeared once. V and J are TRBV7-6 and TRBJ1-1, with D possibly being TRBD1 (6 bases). V was cut by 2 bases and J by 3 bases, with 16 bases left in between. The CDR3 sequence is 16 residues long. Germline lookup yields CDR1 SGHVS and CDR2 FNYEAQ. CDR3 nucleotides: TGTGCCAGCAGCTTAATCCGGGGGCGTTGGGACACTGAAGCTTTCTTT. Translated, it gives CASSLIRGRWDTEAFF.

This chain uses TRBV6-6 with TRBJ2-5; the match to TRBD1 covers 7 bases. Trimming cost V 5 bases and J 5 bases; bases outside gene matches: 11. Per germline, CDR1 MNHNY and CDR2 SVGAGI (reference sequence). The CDR3 runs to 15 residues. CDR3: CASSIENRGGETQYF. CDR3 DNA sequence: TGTGCCAGCAGTATCGAGAACAGGGGCGGGGAGACCCAGTACTTC.

At least ten counts were recorded for this clonotype. V and J are TRBV7-8 and TRBJ2-1, with 7 bases aligning to TRBD1. V was clipped by 1 base and J by 2 bases; unmatched bases: 2. The CDR3 spans 15 residues. Germline V gene data show CDR1 as SGHVS and CDR2 as FQNEAQ. This CDR3 is CASSLVGTAYNEQFF. The CDR3 nucleotides read TGTGCCAGCAGCTTAGTCGGGACAGCCTACAATGAGCAGTTCTTC.

Comment on this clonotype: A much larger clone sits a single nucleotide away, making a read error possible. The genes are TRBV20-1 and TRBJ2-2, with a weak D call TRBD2 (5 bases). This CDR3 region has 13 residues. Per the germline V gene, CDR1 is DFQATT and CDR2 is SNEGSKA (reference sequence). In DNA, the CDR3 is TGCAGTGCTGGGTCGGAACACACCGGGGATCTGTTTTTT. It translates to CSAGSEHTGDLFF.

The table lists this clonotype with many counts. The chain joins TRBV7-6 to TRBJ1-6; D perhaps matches TRBD1 (5 bases). The V gene's germline CDR1 is SGHVS and CDR2 FNYEAQ. Trimming left V 5 bases short and J 6 bases short, with 17 bases between. The CDR3 is 16 residues long. The CDR3 protein is CASSPEEGLGNSPLHF. In nucleotides, the CDR3 is TGTGCCAGCAGCCCAGAGGAGGGGTTGGGTAATTCACCCCTCCACTTT. Together with reference TRBV7-6 and TRBJ1-6, the CDR3 gives the full variable domain: GAGVSQSPRYKVTKRGQDVALRCDPISGHVSLYWYRQALGQGPEFLTYFNYEAQQDKSGLPNDRFSAERPEGSISTLTIQRTEQRDSAMYRCASSPEEGLGNSPLHFGNGTRLTVT.